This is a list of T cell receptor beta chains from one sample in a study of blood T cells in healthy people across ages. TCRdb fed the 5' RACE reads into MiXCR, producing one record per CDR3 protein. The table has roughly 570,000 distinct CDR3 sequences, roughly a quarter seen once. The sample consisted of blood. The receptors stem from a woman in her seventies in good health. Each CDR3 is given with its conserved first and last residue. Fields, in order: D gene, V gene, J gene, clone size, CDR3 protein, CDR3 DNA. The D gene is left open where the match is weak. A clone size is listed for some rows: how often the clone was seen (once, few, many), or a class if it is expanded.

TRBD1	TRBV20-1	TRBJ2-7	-	CSARDQLRQGEYEQYF	TGCAGTGCTAGAGATCAGCTAAGACAGGGAGAGTACGAGCAGTACTTC
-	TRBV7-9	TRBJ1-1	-	CASSITGPNTEAFF	TGTGCCAGCAGCATAACAGGGCCGAACACTGAAGCTTTCTTT
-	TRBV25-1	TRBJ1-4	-	CASSDVRGANEKLFF	TGTGCCAGCAGTGACGTCAGAGGGGCTAATGAAAAACTGTTTTTT
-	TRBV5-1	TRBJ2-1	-	CASSLVGVRSDEQFF	TGCGCCAGCAGCTTGGTGGGGGTAAGAAGCGATGAGCAGTTCTTC
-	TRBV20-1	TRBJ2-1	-	CSARRGDHNEQFF	TGCAGTGCTAGGAGGGGGGACCACAATGAGCAGTTCTTC
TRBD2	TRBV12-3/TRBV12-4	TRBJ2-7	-	CASSPAGGSYEQCF	TGTGCCAGCAGTCCAGCGGGGGGCTCCTACGAGCAGTGCTTC
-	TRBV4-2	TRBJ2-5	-	CASSQDSGQYF	TGTGCCAGCAGCCAAGATAGTGGGCAGTACTTC
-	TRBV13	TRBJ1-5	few	CASSFRDQPQHF	TGTGCCAGCAGCTTTAGGGATCAGCCCCAGCATTTT
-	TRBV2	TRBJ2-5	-	CASRAQETQYF	TGTGCCAGCAGGGCCCAAGAGACCCAGTACTTC
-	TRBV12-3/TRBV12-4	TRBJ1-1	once	CASSDRAPTGGVF	TGTGCCAGCAGCGACAGAGCTCCCACGGGAGGGGTTTTT
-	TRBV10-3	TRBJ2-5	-	CAISEDGFQETQYF	TGTGCCATCAGTGAGGACGGATTCCAAGAGACCCAGTACTTC
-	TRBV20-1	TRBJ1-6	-	CSASVLSYNSPLHF	TGCAGTGCTAGTGTACTCTCCTATAATTCACCCCTCCACTTT